This T cell receptor (beta chain) is from a study of blood T cell repertoires in COVID-19. Study information: Italy, Spain and the United States were the sources of the convalescent and acute COVID-19 samples.

The CDR3 is 18 amino acids. Per the germline V gene, CDR1 is KGHSH and CDR2 is LQKENI. V shed 2 bases, J shed 2 bases, and the junction held 5 bases outside the gene matches. Assay: immunoSEQ multiplex PCR; the TCRdb copy retains only in-frame clones and omits some. This table has about 310,000 clones, 85% to 90% appearing once. Sequenced material: PBMCs or T cells enriched from blood (not recorded which). V and J are TRBV18 and TRBJ2-1; TRBD2 matches 14 bases. The source of this sequence is a woman younger than 45 who had recovered from COVID-19. The CDR3 loop reads CASSPRLAGGVTYNEQFF. Here the CDR3 DNA reads TGTGCCAGCTCACCAAGACTAGCGGGAGGGGTAACCTACAATGAGCAGTTCTTC.